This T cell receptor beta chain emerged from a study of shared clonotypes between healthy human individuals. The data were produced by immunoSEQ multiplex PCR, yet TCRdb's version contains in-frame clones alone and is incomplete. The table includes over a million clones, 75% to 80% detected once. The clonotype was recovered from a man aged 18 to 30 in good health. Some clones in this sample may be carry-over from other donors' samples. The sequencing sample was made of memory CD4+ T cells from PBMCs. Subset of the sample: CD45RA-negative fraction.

The CDR3, as DNA: TGTGCCAGCAGCGTAGATGGTCTAGCGGACAATGAGCAGTTCTTC. Translated, it gives CASSVDGLADNEQFF. The chain couples TRBV9 to TRBJ2-1; 7 bases line up with TRBD2. The germline V gene has CDR1 SGDLS and CDR2 YYNGEE. With V trimmed by 0 bases and J by 5 bases, 5 bases remained unmatched. This CDR3 comprises 15 residues.